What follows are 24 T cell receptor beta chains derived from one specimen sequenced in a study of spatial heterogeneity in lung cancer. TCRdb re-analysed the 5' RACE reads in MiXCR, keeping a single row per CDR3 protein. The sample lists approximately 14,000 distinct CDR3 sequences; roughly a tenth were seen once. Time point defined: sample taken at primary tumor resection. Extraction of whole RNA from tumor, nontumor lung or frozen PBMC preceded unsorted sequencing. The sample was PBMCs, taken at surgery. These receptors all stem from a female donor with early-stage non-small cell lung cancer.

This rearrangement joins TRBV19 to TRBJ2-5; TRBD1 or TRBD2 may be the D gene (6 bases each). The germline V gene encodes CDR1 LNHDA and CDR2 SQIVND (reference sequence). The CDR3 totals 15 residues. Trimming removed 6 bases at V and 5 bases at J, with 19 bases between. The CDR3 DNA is TGTGCCAGTAGCCTCGGGGGCCCGGCCGGGGAGACCCAGTACTTC. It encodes CASSLGGPAGETQYF.

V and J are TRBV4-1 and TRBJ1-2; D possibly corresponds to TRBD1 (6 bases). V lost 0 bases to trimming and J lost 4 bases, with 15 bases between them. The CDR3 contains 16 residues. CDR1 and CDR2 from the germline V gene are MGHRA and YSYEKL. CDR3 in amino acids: CASSQEGAGAIYGYTF. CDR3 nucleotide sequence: TGCGCCAGCAGCCAAGAAGGGGCAGGGGCTATCTATGGCTACACCTTC.

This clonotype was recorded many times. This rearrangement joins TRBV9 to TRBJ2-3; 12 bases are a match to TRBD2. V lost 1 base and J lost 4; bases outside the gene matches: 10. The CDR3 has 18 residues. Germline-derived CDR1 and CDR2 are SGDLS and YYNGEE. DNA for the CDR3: TGTGCCAGCAGCGTACCACCTCTGACTAGCGGGGGTCCAGATACGCAGTATTTT. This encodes CASSVPPLTSGGPDTQYF.

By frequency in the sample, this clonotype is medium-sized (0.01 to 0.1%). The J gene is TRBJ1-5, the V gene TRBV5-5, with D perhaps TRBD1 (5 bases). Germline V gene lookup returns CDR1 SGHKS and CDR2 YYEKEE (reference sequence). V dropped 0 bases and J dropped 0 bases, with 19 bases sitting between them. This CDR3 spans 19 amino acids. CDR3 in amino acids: CASSLAHGGVLYSNQPQHF. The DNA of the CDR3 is TGTGCCAGCAGCTTGGCCCATGGAGGGGTTCTCTATAGCAATCAGCCCCAGCATTTT.

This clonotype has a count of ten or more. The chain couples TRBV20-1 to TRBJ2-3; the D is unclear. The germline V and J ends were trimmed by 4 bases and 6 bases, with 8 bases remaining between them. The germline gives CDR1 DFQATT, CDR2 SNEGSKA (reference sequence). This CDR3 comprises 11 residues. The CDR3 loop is CSATPEDTQYF. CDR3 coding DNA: TGCAGTGCTACACCGGAGGATACGCAGTATTTT.

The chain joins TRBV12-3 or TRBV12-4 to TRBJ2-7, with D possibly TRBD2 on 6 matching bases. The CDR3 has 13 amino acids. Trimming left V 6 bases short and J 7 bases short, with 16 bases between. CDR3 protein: CASSPRERGEQYF. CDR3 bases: TGTGCCAGCAGCCCCCGGGAGAGGGGTGAGCAGTACTTC.

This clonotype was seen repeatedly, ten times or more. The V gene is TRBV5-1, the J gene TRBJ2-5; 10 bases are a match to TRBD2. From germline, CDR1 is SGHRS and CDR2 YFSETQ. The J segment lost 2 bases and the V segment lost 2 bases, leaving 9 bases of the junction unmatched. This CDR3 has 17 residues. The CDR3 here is CASSFPPSGGLQETQYF. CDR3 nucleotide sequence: TGCGCCAGCAGCTTCCCCCCTAGCGGGGGCCTTCAAGAGACCCAGTACTTC.

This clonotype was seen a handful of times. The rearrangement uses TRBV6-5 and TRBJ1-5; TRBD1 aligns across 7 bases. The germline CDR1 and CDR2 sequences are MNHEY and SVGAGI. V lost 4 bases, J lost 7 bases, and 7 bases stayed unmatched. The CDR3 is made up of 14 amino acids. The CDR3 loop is CASSSNRGEQPQHF. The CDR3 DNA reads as TGTGCCAGCAGTTCAAACAGGGGTGAACAGCCCCAGCATTTT.

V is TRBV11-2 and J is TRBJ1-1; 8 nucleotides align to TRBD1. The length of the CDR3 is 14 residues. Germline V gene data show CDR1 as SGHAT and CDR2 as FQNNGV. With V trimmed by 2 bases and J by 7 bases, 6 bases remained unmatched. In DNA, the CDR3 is TGTGCCAGCAGCTTATACGGACAGGGCTTTGAAGCTTTCTTT. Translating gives CASSLYGQGFEAFF.

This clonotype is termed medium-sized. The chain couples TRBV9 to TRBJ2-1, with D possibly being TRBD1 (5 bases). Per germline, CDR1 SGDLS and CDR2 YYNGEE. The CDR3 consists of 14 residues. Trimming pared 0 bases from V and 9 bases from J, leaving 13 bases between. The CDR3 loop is CASSVAYRGSEQFF. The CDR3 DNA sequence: TGTGCCAGCAGCGTAGCTTATAGGGGATCTGAGCAGTTCTTC.

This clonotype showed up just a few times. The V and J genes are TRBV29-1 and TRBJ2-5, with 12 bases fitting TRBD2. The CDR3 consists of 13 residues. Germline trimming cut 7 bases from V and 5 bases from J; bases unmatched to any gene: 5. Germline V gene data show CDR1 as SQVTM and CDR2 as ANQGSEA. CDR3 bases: TGCAGCGCGTTCACTAGCGGGGGGGAGACCCAGTACTTC. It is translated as CSAFTSGGETQYF. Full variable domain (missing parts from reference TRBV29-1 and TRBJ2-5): SAVISQKPSRDICQRGTSLTIQCQVDSQVTMMFWYRQQPGQSLTLIATANQGSEATYESGFVIDKFPISRPNLTFSTLTVSNMSPEDSSIYLCSAFTSGGETQYFGPGTRLLVL.

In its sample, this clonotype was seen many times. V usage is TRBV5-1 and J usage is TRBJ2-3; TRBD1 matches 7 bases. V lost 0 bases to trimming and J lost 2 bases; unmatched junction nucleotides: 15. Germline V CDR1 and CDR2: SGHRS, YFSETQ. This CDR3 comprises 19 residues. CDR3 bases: TGCGCCAGCAGCTTGGCCCCTATTGGGTCAGGGGGTCACACAGATACGCAGTATTTT. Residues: CASSLAPIGSGGHTDTQYF.

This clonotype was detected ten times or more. CDR3 loop: CSARGTSGFTDTQYF. CDR3 nucleotide sequence: TGCAGTGCTAGGGGGACTAGCGGGTTCACAGATACGCAGTATTTT. V is TRBV20-1 and J is TRBJ2-3, with 12 nucleotides matching TRBD2. Germline CDR1 reads DFQATT; CDR2 reads SNEGSKA (reference sequence). V shed 3 bases and J 2 bases; nucleotides not matched to a gene: 3. CDR3 length equals 15 residues.

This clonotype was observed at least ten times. The CDR3: CASRRQAHQPQHF. CDR3 in DNA: TGTGCCAGCAGAAGACAGGCCCATCAGCCCCAGCATTTT. This chain joins TRBV28 and TRBJ1-5, with TRBD1 as a possible D gene (6 bases). The V and J ends lost 6 bases and 5 bases respectively, with 11 bases between them. This CDR3 is 13 amino acids long. Germline V gene data show CDR1 as MDHEN and CDR2 as SYDVKM.

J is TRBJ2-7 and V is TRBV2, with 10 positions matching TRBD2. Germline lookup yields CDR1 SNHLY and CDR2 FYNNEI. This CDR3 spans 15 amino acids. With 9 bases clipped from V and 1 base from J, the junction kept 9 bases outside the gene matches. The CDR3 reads CARSGASGGSYEQYF. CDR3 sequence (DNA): TGTGCCAGATCAGGGGCTAGCGGGGGATCCTACGAGCAGTACTTC.

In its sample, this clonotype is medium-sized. CDR3 sequence: CASRSQGAAYEQYF. Here the CDR3 DNA reads TGTGCCAGCAGGTCGCAGGGGGCCGCCTACGAGCAGTACTTC. The gene calls are TRBV11-2 and TRBJ2-7; 8 positions match TRBD1. V lost 6 bases and J lost 2; bases outside the gene matches: 6. This CDR3 comprises 14 residues. The germline V gene encodes CDR1 SGHAT and CDR2 FQNNGV. The full variable domain, with the rest looked up from reference TRBV11-2 and TRBJ2-7, is EAGVAQSPRYKIIEKRQSVAFWCNPISGHATLYWYQQILGQGPKLLIQFQNNGVVDDSQLPKDRFSAERLKGVDSTLKIQPAKLEDSAVYLCASRSQGAAYEQYFGPGTRLTVT.

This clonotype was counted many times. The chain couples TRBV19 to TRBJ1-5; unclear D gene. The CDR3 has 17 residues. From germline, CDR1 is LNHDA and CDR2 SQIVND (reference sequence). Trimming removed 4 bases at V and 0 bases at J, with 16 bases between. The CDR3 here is CASSTSRGGISNQPQHF. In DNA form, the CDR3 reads TGTGCCAGTAGTACCTCACGGGGAGGGATTAGCAATCAGCCCCAGCATTTT.

The chain's CDR3 is CASSLGTGRSTDTQYF. The CDR3 DNA sequence: TGTGCCAGCAGTTTAGGGACAGGGAGAAGTACAGATACGCAGTATTTT. The V call is TRBV12-3 or TRBV12-4, the J call TRBJ2-3; TRBD1 matches at 8 bases. This CDR3 contains 16 residues. The V segment lost 1 base and the J segment 3 bases; nucleotides outside the gene matches: 6.

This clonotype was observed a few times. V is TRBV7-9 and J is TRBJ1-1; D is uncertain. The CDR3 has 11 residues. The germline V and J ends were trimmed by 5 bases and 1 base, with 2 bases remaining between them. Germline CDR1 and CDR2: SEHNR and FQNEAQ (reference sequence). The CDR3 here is CASSRNTEAFF. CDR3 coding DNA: TGTGCCAGCAGCAGGAACACTGAAGCTTTCTTT.

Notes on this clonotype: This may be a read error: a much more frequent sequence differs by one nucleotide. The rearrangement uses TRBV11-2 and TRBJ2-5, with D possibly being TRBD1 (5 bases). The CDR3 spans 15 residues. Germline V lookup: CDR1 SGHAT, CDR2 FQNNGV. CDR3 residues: CASSLGAGYQETKYF. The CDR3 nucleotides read TGTGCCAGCAGCTTAGGGGCAGGGTACCAAGAGACCAAGTACTTC.

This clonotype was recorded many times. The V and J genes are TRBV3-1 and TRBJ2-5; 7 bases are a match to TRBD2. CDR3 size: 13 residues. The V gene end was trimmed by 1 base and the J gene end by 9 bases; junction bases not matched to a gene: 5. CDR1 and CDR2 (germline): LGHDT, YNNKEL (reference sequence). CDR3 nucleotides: TGTGCCAGCAGCCAAGTCGGGGGGATGTCCCAGTACTTC. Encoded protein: CASSQVGGMSQYF.

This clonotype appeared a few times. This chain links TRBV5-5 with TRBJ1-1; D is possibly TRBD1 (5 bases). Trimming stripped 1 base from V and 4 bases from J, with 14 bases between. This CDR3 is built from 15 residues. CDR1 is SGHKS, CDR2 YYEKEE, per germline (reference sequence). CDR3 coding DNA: TGTGCCAGCAGCTTGTCCGACGGGGGAGGCACTGAAGCTTTCTTT. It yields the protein CASSLSDGGGTEAFF.

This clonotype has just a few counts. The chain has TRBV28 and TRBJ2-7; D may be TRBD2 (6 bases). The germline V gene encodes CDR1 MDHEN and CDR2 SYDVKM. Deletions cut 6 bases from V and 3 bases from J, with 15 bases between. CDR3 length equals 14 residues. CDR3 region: CASSQGGVGYEQYF. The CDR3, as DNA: TGTGCCAGCAGCCAAGGAGGGGTGGGCTACGAGCAGTACTTC. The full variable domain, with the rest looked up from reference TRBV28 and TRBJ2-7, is DVKVTQSSRYLVKRTGEKVFLECVQDMDHENMFWYRQDPGLGLRLIYFSYDVKMKEKGDIPEGYSVSREKKERFSLILESASTNQTSMYLCASSQGGVGYEQYFGPGTRLTVT.

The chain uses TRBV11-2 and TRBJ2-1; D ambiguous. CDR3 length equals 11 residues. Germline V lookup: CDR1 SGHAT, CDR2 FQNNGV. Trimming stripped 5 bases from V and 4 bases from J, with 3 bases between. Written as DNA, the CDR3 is TGTGCCAGCAGCCAGTACAATGAGCAGTTCTTC. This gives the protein CASSQYNEQFF.